Listed below are T cell receptor beta chains from one sample, sequenced in a study of breast tumors, draining lymph nodes, adjacent tissues. From the multiplex PCR reads, TCRdb called clonotypes with MiXCR, one entry per CDR3 protein. The sample includes 150,000 to 200,000 distinct CDR3 sequences, approximately 30% of them seen just once. Sequences were obtained from axillary lymph node tissue. The receptor set was obtained from a female donor with breast cancer. Some clones in this sample may be carry-over from other donors' samples. The CDR3 runs from the conserved cysteine through the conserved F or W. D genes are given only for firm matches. Clone size, where shown, is once, few, many, or a class for clones that have expanded.

>TRBD2|.|TRBV3-1|TRBJ2-7
TGTGCCAGCAGCCAAGGGACTAGCGGGAACTACGAGCAGTACTTC
CASSQGTSGNYEQYF
>TRBD2|.|TRBV20-1|TRBJ2-1
TGCAGTGCTAGAGCCCCTCTGTCTAGCGGGAAAGGTGGGCAGTTCTTC
CSARAPLSSGKGGQFF
>.|few|TRBV15|TRBJ2-6
TGTGCCACCAGCAGAGGTAGCTCTGGGGCCAACGTCCTGACTTTC
CATSRGSSGANVLTF
>.|.|TRBV28|TRBJ1-3
TGTGCCAGCAGTCCCGGGACATTAAACACCATATATTTT
CASSPGTLNTIYF
>TRBD1|few|TRBV6-5|TRBJ2-2
TGTGCCAGCAGACCCACAGGGGCGGGCGGGGAGCTGTTTTTT
CASRPTGAGGELFF
>TRBD2|many|TRBV12-3/TRBV12-4|TRBJ2-1
TGTGCCAGCAGTCGGACACCGGGACTAGCGGGGTACAATGAGCAGTTCTTC
CASSRTPGLAGYNEQFF
>TRBD1|many|TRBV12-3/TRBV12-4|TRBJ2-7
TGTGCCAGCAGTTTTAGGACAGGGGTATCCGAGCAGTACTTC
CASSFRTGVSEQYF
>TRBD2|few|TRBV5-4|TRBJ2-5
TGTGCCAGCAGCTTGGTACCTAGCGGTCAAGAGACCCAGTACTTC
CASSLVPSGQETQYF
>TRBD1|few|TRBV6-5|TRBJ2-1
TGTGCCAGCAGACCCGGGACAGGGGAAGACAATGAGCAGTTCTTC
CASRPGTGEDNEQFF
>.|.|TRBV5-8|TRBJ2-5
TGTGCCAGCAGCTTGGGAAACGCGGTTGGGGAGACCCAGTACTTC
CASSLGNAVGETQYF
>.|few|TRBV6-2/TRBV6-3|TRBJ2-5
TGTGCCAGCAGTAACCCGGTCGGCCCCCAAGAGACCCAGTACTTC
CASSNPVGPQETQYF
>TRBD2|.|TRBV20-1|TRBJ2-5
TGCAGTGCTTCAGTGGGACTAGCGGGGGTTGGTCAGACCCAGTACTTC
CSASVGLAGVGQTQYF
>TRBD1|.|TRBV25-1|TRBJ1-4
TGTGCCAGCAGTGCTAGGGATAACAGGGGGATAGGAGAAAAACTGTTTTTT
CASSARDNRGIGEKLFF
>.|.|TRBV2|TRBJ1-5
TGTGCCAGCAGTGAATGGGTAGGAAGCAATCAGCCCCAGCATTTT
CASSEWVGSNQPQHF
>.|.|TRBV3-1|TRBJ2-3
TGTGCCAGCAGCCAAGGGCAGGGCTACACAGATACGCAGTATTTT
CASSQGQGYTDTQYF
>TRBD2|many|TRBV7-3|TRBJ2-2
TGTGCCAGCAGCCCCAGACTAGCGGGCCCCCAGGGCACCGGGGAGCTGTTTTTT
CASSPRLAGPQGTGELFF
>TRBD2|.|TRBV7-9|TRBJ2-1
TGTGCCAGCAGCCTTAGCGGGGGGGCCGGGACAGATACGCAGTTCTTC
CASSLSGGAGTDTQFF
>.|.|TRBV29-1|TRBJ1-4
TGCAGCGTCGATCTGGAGGGCACTAATGAAAAACTGTTTTTT
CSVDLEGTNEKLFF
>TRBD1|.|TRBV28|TRBJ2-5
TGTGCCAGCAGCCCCCCCAGGGGGATGGGAGAGACCCAGTACTTC
CASSPPRGMGETQYF
>.|many|TRBV9|TRBJ2-7
TGTGCCAGCAGCGAGGGAGGGGGATCCTACGAGCAGTACTTC
CASSEGGGSYEQYF
>.|.|TRBV11-3|TRBJ1-5
TGTGCCAGCAGCCCGTGGTCCAGAACTTACGCGAACACCGGGGAGCTGTTTAGCAATCAGCCCCAGCATTTT
CASSPWSRTYANTGELFSNQPQHF
>.|once|TRBV29-1|TRBJ2-2
TGCAGCGTTGAAGACGGCGGGGAGCTGTTTTTT
CSVEDGGELFF
>.|many|TRBV30|TRBJ1-2
TGTGCCTGGAGACGCAGGGGTGAGCAAGGCTACACCTTC
CAWRRRGEQGYTF
>TRBD2|many|TRBV20-1|TRBJ2-1
TGCAGTGCTGGCCCCCCTAGCGGGCAGTACAATGAGCAGTTCTTC
CSAGPPSGQYNEQFF
>.|once|TRBV5-1|TRBJ2-3
TGCGCCAGCAGCTTGGCCAGGGTTGAGAACACAGATACGCAGTATTTT
CASSLARVENTDTQYF
>.|many|TRBV29-1|TRBJ2-3
TGCAGCGGGCGCGCATCAGATACGCAGTATTTT
CSGRASDTQYF
>TRBD2|many|TRBV7-3|TRBJ2-1
TGTGCCAGCAGCTTATCTAGCGGGGGGGCCTATGAGCAGTTCTTC
CASSLSSGGAYEQFF
>.|.|TRBV7-3|TRBJ2-7
TGTGCCAGCAGCACCTCCGCGAGCTCGGGCGAGCAGTACTTC
CASSTSASSGEQYF
>TRBD1|many|TRBV5-6|TRBJ2-6
TGTGCCAGCAAAAGAGACAGGGTCTCTGGGGCCAACGTCCTGACTTTC
CASKRDRVSGANVLTF
>TRBD1|many|TRBV5-8|TRBJ2-7
TGTGCCAGCAGCTTCGGACAGGGAAACTACGAGCAGTACTTC
CASSFGQGNYEQYF
>TRBD2|many|TRBV12-3/TRBV12-4|TRBJ2-1
TGTGCCAGCAGACTAGGACTAGCGGGGAACAATGAGCAGTTCTTC
CASRLGLAGNNEQFF
>TRBD1|many|TRBV5-6|TRBJ1-2
TGTGCCAGCATCTCCGTGGGGCAGGGGGCCTATGGCTACACCTTC
CASISVGQGAYGYTF
>TRBD1|many|TRBV7-9|TRBJ2-5
TGTGCCAGCAGCTTGGCTCTGGGACAGCAAGAGACCCAGTACTTC
CASSLALGQQETQYF
>TRBD2|few|TRBV25-1|TRBJ2-7
TGTGCCAGCAGTTCAGCCGGGACTAGCACCTACGAGCAGTACTTC
CASSSAGTSTYEQYF
>.|many|TRBV5-1|TRBJ1-2
TGCGCCAGCAGCTTGGGAGAGGACAGCTTAGGCCTCGATGGCTACACCTTC
CASSLGEDSLGLDGYTF
>TRBD2|many|TRBV19|TRBJ2-1
TGTGCCAGCAGAGAAAGAAGACTAGCGGGAGCCCAAATCTACAATGAGCAGTTCTTC
CASRERRLAGAQIYNEQFF
>.|many|TRBV4-2|TRBJ2-2
TGTGCCAGCAGCCAAGAATACGGGAACACCGGGGAGCTGTTTTTT
CASSQEYGNTGELFF
>TRBD1|many|TRBV7-9|TRBJ1-5
TGTGCCAGCAGCTCGGGACAGGGTTATCAGCCCCAGCATTTT
CASSSGQGYQPQHF
>TRBD1|many|TRBV20-1|TRBJ1-5
TGCAGTGCTAGAGTTGATGGGAACAGGGGGCTTTCCGGCAATCAGCCCCAGCATTTT
CSARVDGNRGLSGNQPQHF
>TRBD1|.|TRBV6-5|TRBJ2-2
TGTGCCAGCAGTTACTCATTGACAGGGGTCGGCACCGGGGAGCTGTTTTTT
CASSYSLTGVGTGELFF
>.|once|TRBV5-1|TRBJ1-4
TGCGCCAGCAGCCGACAGGTTAGCTCCTACAATGAAAAACTGTTTTTT
CASSRQVSSYNEKLFF
>TRBD2|.|TRBV25-1|TRBJ2-5
TGTGCCAGCAGTGCTATTGGGACTAGCGGGCCCCGGAGGGAGACCCAGTACTTC
CASSAIGTSGPRRETQYF
>.|many|TRBV20-1|TRBJ1-2
TGCAGTGCTATTGACCGAACTAACTATGGCTACACCTTC
CSAIDRTNYGYTF
>TRBD2|many|TRBV11-2|TRBJ2-1
TGTGCCAGCAGCCCAGGCGGGGGGAAGCAGTTCTTC
CASSPGGGKQFF
>TRBD2|.|TRBV7-9|TRBJ2-5
TGTGCCAGCAGCCCGGGAGCGGGGGGGCCAGAGACCCAGTACTTC
CASSPGAGGPETQYF
>TRBD2|many|TRBV12-3/TRBV12-4|TRBJ2-2
TGTGCCAGCAGTCCTGGGGGACTAGCGGGAAAGGGCGCCGGGGAGCTGTTTTTT
CASSPGGLAGKGAGELFF
>.|few|TRBV6-5|TRBJ1-5
TGTGCCAGTCACGCCGGGGCTAGCAATCAGCCCCAGCATTTT
CASHAGASNQPQHF
>.|many|TRBV20-1|TRBJ2-2
TGCAGTGCTAGAGAAGCAGGGAACACCGGGGAGCTGTTTTTT
CSAREAGNTGELFF
>TRBD1|many|TRBV12-5|TRBJ1-5
TGTGCTAGTGGTCCCAACAGGGGTGGCAATCAGCCCCAGCATTTT
CASGPNRGGNQPQHF
>.|many|TRBV7-6|TRBJ2-5
TGTGCCAGCAGCTTAACGCCCCCTCGCCAGGGTGGGGAGACCCAGTACTTC
CASSLTPPRQGGETQYF
>.|many|TRBV29-1|TRBJ2-5
TGCAGCGTTGTGAGGACAGAAGAGACCCAGTACTTC
CSVVRTEETQYF
>.|many|TRBV5-6|TRBJ2-7
TGTGCCAGCAGCGGCCCCGACACGACAGGAGACCCCTACGAGCAGTACTTC
CASSGPDTTGDPYEQYF
>.|many|TRBV29-1|TRBJ2-5
TGCAGCGTTGTAGGCGGGTCAGTGGGGGGTGAGACCCAGTACTTC
CSVVGGSVGGETQYF
>.|many|TRBV6-4|TRBJ2-3
TGTGCCAGCAGTGTTACAGTCTCCACAGATACGCAGTATTTT
CASSVTVSTDTQYF
>TRBD2|many|TRBV4-1|TRBJ2-1
TGCGCCAGCAGCTTCGGGACTAGCGGGGGGAATGAGCAGTTCTTC
CASSFGTSGGNEQFF